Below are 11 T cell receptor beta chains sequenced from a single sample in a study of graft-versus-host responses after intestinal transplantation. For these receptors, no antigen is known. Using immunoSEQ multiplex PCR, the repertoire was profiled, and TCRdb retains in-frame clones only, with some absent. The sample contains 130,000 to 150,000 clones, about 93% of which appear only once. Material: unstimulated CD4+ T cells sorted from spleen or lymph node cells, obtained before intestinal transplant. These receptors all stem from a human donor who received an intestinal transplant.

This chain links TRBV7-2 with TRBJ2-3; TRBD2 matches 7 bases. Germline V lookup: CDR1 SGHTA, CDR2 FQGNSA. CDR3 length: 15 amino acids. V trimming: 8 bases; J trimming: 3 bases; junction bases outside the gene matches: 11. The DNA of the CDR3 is TGTGCCAGCGGACTAGGAGGGGCAGGGACAGATACGCAGTATTTT. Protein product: CASGLGGAGTDTQYF.

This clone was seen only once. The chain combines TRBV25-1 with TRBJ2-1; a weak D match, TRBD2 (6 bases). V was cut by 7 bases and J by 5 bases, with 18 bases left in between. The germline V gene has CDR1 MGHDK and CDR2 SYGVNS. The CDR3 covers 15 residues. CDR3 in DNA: TGTGCCAGCAACGCGGGGCAGGGTCCTCACAATGAGCAGTTCTTC. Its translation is CASNAGQGPHNEQFF.

DNA of the CDR3: TGTGCCAGCAGTGGCCTAGCGGAGGGGTTCTCCTACGAGCAGTACTTC. Its translation: CASSGLAEGFSYEQYF. The V call is TRBV6-1, the J call TRBJ2-7, with 7 nucleotides matching TRBD2. This CDR3 is built from 16 residues. With 4 bases clipped from V and 0 bases from J, the junction kept 9 bases outside the gene matches. Germline CDR1 MNHNS, CDR2 SASEGT.

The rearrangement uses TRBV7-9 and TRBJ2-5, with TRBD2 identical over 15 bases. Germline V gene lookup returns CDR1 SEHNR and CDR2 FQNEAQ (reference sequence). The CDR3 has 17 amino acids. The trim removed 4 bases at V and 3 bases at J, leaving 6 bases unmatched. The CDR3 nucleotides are TGTGCCAGCAGCTCAGTCGGACTAGCGGGAGGGAAAGAGACCCAGTACTTC. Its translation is CASSSVGLAGGKETQYF.

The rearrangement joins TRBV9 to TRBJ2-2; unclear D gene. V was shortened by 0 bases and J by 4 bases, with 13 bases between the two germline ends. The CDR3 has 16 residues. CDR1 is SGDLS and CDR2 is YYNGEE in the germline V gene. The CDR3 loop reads CASSVAPGPGTGELFF. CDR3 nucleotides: TGTGCCAGCAGCGTAGCCCCCGGGCCAGGCACCGGGGAGCTGTTTTTT.

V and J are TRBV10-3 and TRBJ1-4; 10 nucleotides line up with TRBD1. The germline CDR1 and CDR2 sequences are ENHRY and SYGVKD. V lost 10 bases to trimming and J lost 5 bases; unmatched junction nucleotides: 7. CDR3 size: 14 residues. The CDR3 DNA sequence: TGTGCCACAACTATGGGACAGGGGAATGAAAAACTGTTTTTT. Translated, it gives CATTMGQGNEKLFF.

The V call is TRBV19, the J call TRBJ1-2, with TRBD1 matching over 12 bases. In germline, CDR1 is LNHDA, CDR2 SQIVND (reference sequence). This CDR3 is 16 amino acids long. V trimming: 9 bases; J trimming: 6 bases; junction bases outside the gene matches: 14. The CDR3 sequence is CASTGGTGGPRHGYTF. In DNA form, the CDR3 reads TGTGCCAGCACTGGGGGGACAGGGGGCCCTCGGCATGGCTACACCTTC.

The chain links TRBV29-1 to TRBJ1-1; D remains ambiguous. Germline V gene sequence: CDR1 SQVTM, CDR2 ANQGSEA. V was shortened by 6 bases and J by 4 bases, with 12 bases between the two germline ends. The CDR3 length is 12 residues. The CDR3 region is CSVYYGATEAFF. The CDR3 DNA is TGCAGCGTGTACTATGGTGCCACTGAAGCTTTCTTT.

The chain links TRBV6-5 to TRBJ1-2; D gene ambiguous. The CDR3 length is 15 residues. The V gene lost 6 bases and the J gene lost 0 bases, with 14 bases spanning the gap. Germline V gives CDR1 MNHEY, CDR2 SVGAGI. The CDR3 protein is CASRTSGEANYGYTF. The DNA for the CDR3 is TGTGCCAGCAGAACGTCTGGGGAGGCTAACTATGGCTACACCTTC.

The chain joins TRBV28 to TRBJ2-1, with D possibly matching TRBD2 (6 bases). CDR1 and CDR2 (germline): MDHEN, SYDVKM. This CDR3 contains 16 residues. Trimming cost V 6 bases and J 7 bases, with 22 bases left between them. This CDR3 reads CASRPIRGIGRNEQFF. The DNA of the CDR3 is TGTGCCAGCAGGCCCATACGGGGGATAGGGCGGAATGAGCAGTTCTTC.

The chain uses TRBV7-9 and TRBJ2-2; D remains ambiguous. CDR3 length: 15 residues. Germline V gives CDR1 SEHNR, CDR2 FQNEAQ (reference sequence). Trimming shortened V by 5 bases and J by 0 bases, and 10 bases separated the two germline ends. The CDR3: CASSPLLANTGELFF. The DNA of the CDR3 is TGTGCCAGCAGCCCCCTCCTCGCGAACACCGGGGAGCTGTTTTTT.